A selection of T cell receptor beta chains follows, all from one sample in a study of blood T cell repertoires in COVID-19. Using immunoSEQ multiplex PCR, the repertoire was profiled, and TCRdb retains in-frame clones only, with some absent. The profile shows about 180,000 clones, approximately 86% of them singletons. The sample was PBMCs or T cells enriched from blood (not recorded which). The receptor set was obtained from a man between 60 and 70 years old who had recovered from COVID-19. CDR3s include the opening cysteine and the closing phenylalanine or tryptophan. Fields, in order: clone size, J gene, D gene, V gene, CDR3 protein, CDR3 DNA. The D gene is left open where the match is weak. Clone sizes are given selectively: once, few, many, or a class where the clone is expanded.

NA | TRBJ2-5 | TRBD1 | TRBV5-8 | CASSTGTVQETQYF | TGTGCCAGCAGCACTGGGACAGTCCAAGAGACCCAGTACTTC
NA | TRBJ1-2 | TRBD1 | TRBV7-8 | CASSLRQGPMYGYTF | TGTGCCAGCAGCTTAAGACAGGGGCCTATGTATGGCTACACCTTC
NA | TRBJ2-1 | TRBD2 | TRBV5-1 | CASRSGTSGTYEQFF | TGCGCCAGCAGGTCCGGGACTAGCGGGACCTATGAGCAGTTCTTC
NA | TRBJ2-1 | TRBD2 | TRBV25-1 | CASSPTSLWYNEQFF | TGTGCCAGCAGTCCGACTAGCTTATGGTACAATGAGCAGTTCTTC
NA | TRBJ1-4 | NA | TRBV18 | CASSPLPGARKLFF | TGTGCCAGCTCACCACTTCCAGGGGCGAGAAAACTGTTTTTT
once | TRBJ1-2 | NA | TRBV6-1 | CASSERSVTKRGYGYTF | TGTGCCAGCAGTGAAAGGTCCGTCACAAAAAGAGGCTATGGCTACACCTTC
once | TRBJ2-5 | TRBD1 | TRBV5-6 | CASRRTGIETQYF | TGTGCCAGCCGCCGGACAGGCATAGAGACCCAGTACTTC
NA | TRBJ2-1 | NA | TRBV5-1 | CASSTRGGVTTNEQFF | TGCGCCAGCAGCACCCGGGGAGGAGTAACCACCAATGAGCAGTTCTTC
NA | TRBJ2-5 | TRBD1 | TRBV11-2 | CASSTGGGRETQYF | TGTGCCAGCAGCACAGGGGGCGGAAGGGAGACCCAGTACTTC
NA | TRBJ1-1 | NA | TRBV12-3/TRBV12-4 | CASMEGQNTEAFF | TGTGCCAGCATGGAGGGGCAGAACACTGAAGCTTTCTTT
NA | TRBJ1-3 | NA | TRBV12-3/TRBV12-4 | CASRPRIGNTIYF | TGTGCCAGCAGGCCGAGGATTGGAAACACCATATATTTT
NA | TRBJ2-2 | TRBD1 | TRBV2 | CASRATGVGTGELFF | TGTGCCAGCAGAGCAACAGGGGTTGGCACCGGGGAGCTGTTTTTT
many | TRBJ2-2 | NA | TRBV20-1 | CSASTGITGELFF | TGCAGTGCTAGTACCGGGATCACCGGGGAGCTGTTTTTT
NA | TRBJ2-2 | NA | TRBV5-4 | CASSPLGGRGPGELFF | TGTGCCAGCAGCCCACTTGGGGGCAGGGGTCCCGGGGAGCTGTTTTTT
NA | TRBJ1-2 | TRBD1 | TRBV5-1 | CASSPRQGYGYGYTF | TGCGCCAGCAGCCCCCGACAGGGTTATGGCTATGGCTACACCTTC
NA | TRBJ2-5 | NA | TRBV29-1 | CSVGWASQWETQYF | TGCAGCGTTGGATGGGCCTCTCAATGGGAGACCCAGTACTTC
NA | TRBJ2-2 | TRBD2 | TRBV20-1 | CSASLAGEGGELFF | TGCAGTGCTAGTTTGGCGGGAGAGGGGGGGGAGCTGTTTTTT
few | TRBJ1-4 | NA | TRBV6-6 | CASSYEVGKLFF | TGTGCCAGCAGTTACGAGGTTGGGAAACTGTTTTTT
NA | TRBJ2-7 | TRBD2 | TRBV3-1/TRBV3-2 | CASSQELATTYEQYF | TGTGCCAGCAGCCAAGAACTAGCGACGACCTACGAGCAGTACTTC
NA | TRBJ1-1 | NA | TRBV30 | CAWSVSPGDTEAFF | TGTGCCTGGAGTGTAAGTCCGGGGGACACTGAAGCTTTCTTT
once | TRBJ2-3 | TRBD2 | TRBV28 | CASSVGLAGFTDTQYF | TGTGCCAGCAGTGTCGGACTAGCGGGATTTACAGATACGCAGTATTTT